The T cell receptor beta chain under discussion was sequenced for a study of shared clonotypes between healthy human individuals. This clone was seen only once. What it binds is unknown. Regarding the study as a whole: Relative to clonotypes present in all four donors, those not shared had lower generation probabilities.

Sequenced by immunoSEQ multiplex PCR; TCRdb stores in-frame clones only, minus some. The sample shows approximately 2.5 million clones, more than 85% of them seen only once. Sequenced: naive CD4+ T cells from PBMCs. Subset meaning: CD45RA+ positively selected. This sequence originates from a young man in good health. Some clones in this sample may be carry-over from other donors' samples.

The CDR3 DNA follows: TGCGCCAGCAGCCAAGATCTCGCGGGAGGGCAGTATTTT. Encoded protein: CASSQDLAGGQYF. The chain links TRBV4-3 to TRBJ2-3; 8 nucleotides agree with TRBD2. V lost 0 bases to trimming and J lost 11 bases; unmatched junction nucleotides: 4. This CDR3 spans 13 amino acids. CDR1 and CDR2 from the germline V gene are LGHNA and YSLEER.